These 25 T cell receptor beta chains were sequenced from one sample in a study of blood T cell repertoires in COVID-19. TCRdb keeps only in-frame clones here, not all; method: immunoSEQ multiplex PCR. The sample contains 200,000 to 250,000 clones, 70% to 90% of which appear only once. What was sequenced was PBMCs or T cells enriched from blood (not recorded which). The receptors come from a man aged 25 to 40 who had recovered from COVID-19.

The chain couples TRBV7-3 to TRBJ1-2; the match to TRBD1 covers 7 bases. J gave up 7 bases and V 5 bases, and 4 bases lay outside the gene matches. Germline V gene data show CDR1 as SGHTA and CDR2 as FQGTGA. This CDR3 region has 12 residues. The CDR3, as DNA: TGTGCCAGCAGCCCCGACAGGGTTGGCTACACCTTC. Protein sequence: CASSPDRVGYTF. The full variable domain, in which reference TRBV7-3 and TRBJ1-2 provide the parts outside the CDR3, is GAGVSQTPSNKVTEKGKYVELRCDPISGHTALYWYRQSLGQGPEFLIYFQGTGAADDSGLPNDRFFAVRPEGSVSTLKIQRTERGDSAVYLCASSPDRVGYTFGSGTRLTVV.

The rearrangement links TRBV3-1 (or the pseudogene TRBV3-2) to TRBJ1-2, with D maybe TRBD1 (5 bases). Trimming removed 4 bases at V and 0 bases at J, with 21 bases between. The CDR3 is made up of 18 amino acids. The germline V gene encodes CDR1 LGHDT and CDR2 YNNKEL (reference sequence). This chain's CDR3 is CASSPKTSLGVPNYGYTF. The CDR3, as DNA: TGTGCCAGCAGCCCGAAAACCTCCCTAGGGGTACCTAACTATGGCTACACCTTC.

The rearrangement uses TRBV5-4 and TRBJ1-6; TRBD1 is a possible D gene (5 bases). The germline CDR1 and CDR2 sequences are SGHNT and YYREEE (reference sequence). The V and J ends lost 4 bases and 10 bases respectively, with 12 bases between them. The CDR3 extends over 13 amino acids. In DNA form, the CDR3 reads TGTGCCAGCAGCGAAGGACAAGACTCACCCCTCCACTTT. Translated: CASSEGQDSPLHF.

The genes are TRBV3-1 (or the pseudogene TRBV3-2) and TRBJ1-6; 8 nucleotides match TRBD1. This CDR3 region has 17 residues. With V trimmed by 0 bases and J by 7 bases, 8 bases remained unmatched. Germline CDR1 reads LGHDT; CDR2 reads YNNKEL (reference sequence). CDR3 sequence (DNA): TGTGCCAGCAGCCAAGATCTTCAGGGGGCGACGAATTCACCCCTCCACTTT. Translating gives CASSQDLQGATNSPLHF.

The chain's CDR3 is CASSLAGERTYGYTF. CDR3 DNA sequence: TGTGCCAGCAGCTTAGCTGGGGAGAGGACCTATGGCTACACCTTC. This sequence joins TRBV7-9 and TRBJ1-2; D is unclear. Looked up from germline, CDR1 is SEHNR and CDR2 is FQNEAQ (reference sequence). Trimming took 0 bases from V and 4 from J, leaving 12 bases between them. CDR3 length: 15 residues.

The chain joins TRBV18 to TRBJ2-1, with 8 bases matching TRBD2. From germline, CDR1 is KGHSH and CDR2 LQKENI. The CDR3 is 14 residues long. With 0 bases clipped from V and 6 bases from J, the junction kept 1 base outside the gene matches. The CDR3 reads CASSPPGTSNEQFF. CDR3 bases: TGTGCCAGCTCACCACCCGGGACTAGCAATGAGCAGTTCTTC.

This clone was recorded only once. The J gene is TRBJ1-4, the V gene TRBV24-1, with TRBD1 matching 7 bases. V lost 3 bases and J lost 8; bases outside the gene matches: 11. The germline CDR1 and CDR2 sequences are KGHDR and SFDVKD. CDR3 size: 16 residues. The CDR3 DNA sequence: TGTGCCACCAGTGATCCCCACGGGACAGAAGGAGAAAAACTGTTTTTT. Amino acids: CATSDPHGTEGEKLFF.

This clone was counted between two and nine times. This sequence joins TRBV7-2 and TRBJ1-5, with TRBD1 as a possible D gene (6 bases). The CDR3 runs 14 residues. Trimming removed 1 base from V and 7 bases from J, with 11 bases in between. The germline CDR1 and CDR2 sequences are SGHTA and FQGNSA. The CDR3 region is CASSLVGTGQPQHF. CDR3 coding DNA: TGTGCCAGCAGCTTAGTGGGTACAGGGCAGCCCCAGCATTTT.

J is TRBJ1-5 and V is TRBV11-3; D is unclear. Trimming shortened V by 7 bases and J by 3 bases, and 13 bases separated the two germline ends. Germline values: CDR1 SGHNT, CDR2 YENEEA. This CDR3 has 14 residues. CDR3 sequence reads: CASTHEQINQPQHF. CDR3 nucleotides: TGTGCCAGCACTCACGAACAGATCAATCAGCCCCAGCATTTT.

The CDR3 DNA sequence: TGCGCCAGCAGCCAAGTCGGAGTGACCGGGGAGCTGTTTTTT. Translation: CASSQVGVTGELFF. The V gene is TRBV4-3, the J gene TRBJ2-2, with D uncertain. Germline V gene lookup returns CDR1 LGHNA and CDR2 YSLEER. V was shortened by 1 base and J by 5 bases, with 8 bases between the two germline ends. This CDR3 region has 14 residues.

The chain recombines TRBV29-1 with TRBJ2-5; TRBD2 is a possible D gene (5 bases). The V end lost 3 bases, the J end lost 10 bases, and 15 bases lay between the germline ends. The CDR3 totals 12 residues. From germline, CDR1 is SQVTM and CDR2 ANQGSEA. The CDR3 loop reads CSVDVWGEGQYF. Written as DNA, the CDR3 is TGCAGCGTTGATGTCTGGGGTGAGGGCCAGTACTTC.

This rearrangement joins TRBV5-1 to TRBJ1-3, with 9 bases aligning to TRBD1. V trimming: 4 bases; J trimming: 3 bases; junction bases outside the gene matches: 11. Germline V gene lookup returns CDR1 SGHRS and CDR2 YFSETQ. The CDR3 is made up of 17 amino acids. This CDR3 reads CASSTAGTGRSGNTIYF. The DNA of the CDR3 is TGCGCCAGCAGCACCGCCGGGACAGGGCGGAGTGGAAACACCATATATTTT.

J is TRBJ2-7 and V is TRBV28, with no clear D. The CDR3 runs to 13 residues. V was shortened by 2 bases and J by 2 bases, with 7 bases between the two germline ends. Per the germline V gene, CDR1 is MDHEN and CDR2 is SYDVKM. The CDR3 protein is CASSLNSPYEQYF. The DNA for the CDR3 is TGTGCCAGCAGTTTAAACAGTCCCTACGAGCAGTACTTC.

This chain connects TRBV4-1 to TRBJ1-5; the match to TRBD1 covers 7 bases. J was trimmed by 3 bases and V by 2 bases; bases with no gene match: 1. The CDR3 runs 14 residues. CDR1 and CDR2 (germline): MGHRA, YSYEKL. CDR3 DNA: TGCGCCAGCAGCCAAACAGGGGTCAATCAGCCCCAGCATTTT. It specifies CASSQTGVNQPQHF.

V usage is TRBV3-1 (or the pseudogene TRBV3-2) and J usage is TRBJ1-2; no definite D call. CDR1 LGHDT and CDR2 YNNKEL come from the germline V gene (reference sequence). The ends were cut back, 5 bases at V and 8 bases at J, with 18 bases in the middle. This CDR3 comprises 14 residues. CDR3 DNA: TGTGCCAGCAGCGCTCAAGAGGGCACATGGGGCTACACCTTC. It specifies CASSAQEGTWGYTF.

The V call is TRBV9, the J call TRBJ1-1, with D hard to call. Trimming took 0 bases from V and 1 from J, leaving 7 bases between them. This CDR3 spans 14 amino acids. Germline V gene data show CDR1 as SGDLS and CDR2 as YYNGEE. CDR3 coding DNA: TGTGCCAGCAGCGTAGACGGTGGGAACACTGAAGCTTTCTTT. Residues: CASSVDGGNTEAFF.

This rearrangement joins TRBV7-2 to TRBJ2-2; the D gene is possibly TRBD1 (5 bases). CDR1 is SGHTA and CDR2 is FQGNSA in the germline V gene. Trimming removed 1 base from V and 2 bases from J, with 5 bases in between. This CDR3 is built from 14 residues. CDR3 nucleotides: TGTGCCAGCAGCTTAGGGGGCAACACCGGGGAGCTGTTTTTT. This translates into CASSLGGNTGELFF.

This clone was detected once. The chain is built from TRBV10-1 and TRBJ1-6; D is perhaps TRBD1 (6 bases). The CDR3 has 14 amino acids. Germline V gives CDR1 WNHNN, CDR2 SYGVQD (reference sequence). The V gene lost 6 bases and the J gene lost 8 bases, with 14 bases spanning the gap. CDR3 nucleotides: TGCGCCAGCAGCCGGACAGTTGCGGATTCACCCCTCCACTTT. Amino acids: CASSRTVADSPLHF.

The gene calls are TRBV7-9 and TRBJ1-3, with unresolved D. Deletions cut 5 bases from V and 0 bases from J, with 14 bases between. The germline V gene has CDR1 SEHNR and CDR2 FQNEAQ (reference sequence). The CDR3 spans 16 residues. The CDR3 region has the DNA TGTGCCAGCAGCGTAACTTTACAGCTCTCTGGAAACACCATATATTTT. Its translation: CASSVTLQLSGNTIYF.

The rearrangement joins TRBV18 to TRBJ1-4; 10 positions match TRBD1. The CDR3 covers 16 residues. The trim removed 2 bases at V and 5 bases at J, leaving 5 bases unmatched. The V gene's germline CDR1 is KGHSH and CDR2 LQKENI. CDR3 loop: CASSPVTGQGNEKLFF. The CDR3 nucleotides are TGTGCCAGCTCACCAGTAACGGGACAGGGGAATGAAAAACTGTTTTTT.

The CDR3 DNA reads as TGTGCCAGCAGCCTCGGGACAGGGCCCTACGAGCAGTACTTC. Translated: CASSLGTGPYEQYF. The V and J genes are TRBV5-6 and TRBJ2-7, with 9 bases aligning to TRBD1. The CDR3 has 14 residues. Germline CDR1 SGHDT, CDR2 YYEEEE. J lost 2 bases, V lost 4 bases, and 4 bases had no gene match.

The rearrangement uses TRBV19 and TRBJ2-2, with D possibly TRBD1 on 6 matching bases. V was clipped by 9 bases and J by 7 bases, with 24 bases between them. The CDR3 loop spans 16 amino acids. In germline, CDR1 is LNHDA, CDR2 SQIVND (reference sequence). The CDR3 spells CASRTANRIWGGELFF. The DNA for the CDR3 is TGTGCCAGCCGGACAGCCAACAGGATATGGGGCGGGGAGCTGTTTTTT.

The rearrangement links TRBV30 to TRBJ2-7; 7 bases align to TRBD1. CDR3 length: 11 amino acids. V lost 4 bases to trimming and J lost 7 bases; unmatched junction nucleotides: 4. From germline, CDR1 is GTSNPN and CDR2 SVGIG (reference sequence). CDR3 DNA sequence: TGTGCCTGGAAGGGGGCGCGGGAGCAGTACTTC. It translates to CAWKGAREQYF.

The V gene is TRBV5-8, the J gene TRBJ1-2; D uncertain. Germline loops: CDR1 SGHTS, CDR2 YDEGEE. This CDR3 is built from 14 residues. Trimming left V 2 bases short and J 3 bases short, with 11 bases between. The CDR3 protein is CASSFMVRDYGYTF. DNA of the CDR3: TGTGCCAGCAGCTTTATGGTGAGGGACTATGGCTACACCTTC.

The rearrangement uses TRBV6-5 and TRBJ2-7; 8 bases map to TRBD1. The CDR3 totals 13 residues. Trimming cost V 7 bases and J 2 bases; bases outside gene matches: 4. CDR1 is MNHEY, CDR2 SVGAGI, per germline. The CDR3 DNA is TGTGCCAGCATTCCGGGACAGGCCTACGAGCAGTACTTC. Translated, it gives CASIPGQAYEQYF.